The 23 T cell receptor beta chains listed next were all sequenced from one sample in a study of T cells in tumors after PD-1 blockade. Data came from immunoSEQ multiplex PCR; TCRdb stores just in-frame clones and leaves some out. The data show about 33,000 clones, around 80% seen once. The source material was PBMCs, sampled before anti-PD-1 treatment. The receptors originated from a human donor with basal cell carcinoma.

This clone has a single count. This chain links TRBV3-1 (or the pseudogene TRBV3-2) with TRBJ2-1, with TRBD1 matching 11 bases. Losses at the gene ends were 4 bases for V and 4 bases for J; bases not matched to a gene: 6. Germline V CDR1 and CDR2: LGHDT, YNNKEL (reference sequence). The CDR3 spans 16 residues. The CDR3 loop is CASSLTGTGGYNEQFF. The CDR3, as DNA: TGTGCCAGCAGCCTTACCGGGACAGGGGGGTACAATGAGCAGTTCTTC.

The chain is built from TRBV7-2 and TRBJ2-7; 12 nucleotides align to TRBD2. Losses at the gene ends were 5 bases for V and 4 bases for J; bases not matched to a gene: 3. The CDR3 spans 14 residues. Germline V gene data show CDR1 as SGHTA and CDR2 as FQGNSA. The CDR3 nucleotides are TGTGCCAGCAGCCCTACTAGCGGGAGGTACGAGCAGTACTTC. Residues: CASSPTSGRYEQYF.

This sequence joins TRBV7-9 and TRBJ1-1, with 9 bases aligning to TRBD1. V lost 3 bases, J lost 5 bases, and 7 bases stayed unmatched. Germline V lookup: CDR1 SEHNR, CDR2 FQNEAQ (reference sequence). This CDR3 comprises 15 residues. The CDR3 loop reads CASSFPGQGGTEAFF. DNA for the CDR3: TGTGCCAGCAGCTTTCCGGGACAGGGAGGGACTGAAGCTTTCTTT.

This chain joins TRBV11-3 and TRBJ2-3; weak D call: TRBD2 (6 bases). The length of the CDR3 is 15 residues. The germline V gene encodes CDR1 SGHNT and CDR2 YENEEA. The ends were cut back, 4 bases at V and 5 bases at J, with 16 bases in the middle. CDR3: CASSSRDSPIDTQYF. DNA of the CDR3: TGTGCCAGCAGCTCCCGGGACTCCCCTATAGATACGCAGTATTTT.

V is TRBV2 and J is TRBJ2-7; D possibly corresponds to TRBD2 (6 bases). The CDR3 loop spans 11 amino acids. Germline values: CDR1 SNHLY, CDR2 FYNNEI. Trimming stripped 3 bases from V and 7 bases from J, with 7 bases between. The chain's CDR3 is CASSEAGEQYF. As DNA, the CDR3 is TGTGCCAGCAGTGAGGCGGGGGAGCAGTACTTC.

Remarks on this clone: At the DNA level, this CDR3 is encoded by other sequences in the same sample as well. The CDR3 DNA sequence: TGTGCCAGCAGCTCAGTTTCCTACGAGCAGTACTTC. Its translation: CASSSVSYEQYF. This chain uses TRBV7-9 with TRBJ2-7; D unclear. Trimming stripped 4 bases from V and 1 base from J, with 5 bases between. The CDR3 spans 12 residues. The V gene's germline CDR1 is SEHNR and CDR2 FQNEAQ (reference sequence).

The chain has TRBV11-3 and TRBJ1-1; TRBD1 agrees at 7 bases. The CDR3 extends over 14 amino acids. Trimming removed 2 bases from V and 1 base from J; junction bases left unmatched: 1. Germline V CDR1 and CDR2: SGHNT, YENEEA. Written as DNA, the CDR3 is TGTGCCAGCAGCTTAAGACAGGGGAACACTGAAGCTTTCTTT. It translates to CASSLRQGNTEAFF.

V is TRBV11-1 and J is TRBJ2-3; D is possibly TRBD1 (6 bases). This CDR3 comprises 14 residues. Trimming took off 4 bases at V and 0 bases at J, with 8 bases between the two ends. Germline V gene data show CDR1 as SGHAT and CDR2 as FQDESV (reference sequence). The CDR3 region is CASSSGTSTDTQYF. The CDR3 coding sequence is TGTGCCAGCAGCTCCGGGACAAGCACAGATACGCAGTATTTT.

Written as DNA, the CDR3 is TGTGCCAGCAGCTTGGGAGCGGTGAGCTCCTACAATGAGCAGTTCTTC. This codes for CASSLGAVSSYNEQFF. The chain has TRBV5-5 and TRBJ2-1, with D perhaps TRBD2 (5 bases). Germline lookup yields CDR1 SGHKS and CDR2 YYEKEE (reference sequence). Between the trimmed V and J ends, which lost 0 bases and 0 bases, there was a span of 10 bases. The CDR3 spans 16 residues.

The chain carries TRBV7-3 and TRBJ2-1, with 7 nucleotides matching TRBD2. The germline V gene has CDR1 SGHTA and CDR2 FQGTGA. J was trimmed by 7 bases and V by 2 bases; bases with no gene match: 8. The CDR3 loop spans 15 amino acids. The CDR3 DNA reads as TGTGCCAGCAGCTTAGCGGGAGTTAATAAGAATGAGCAGTTCTTC. It is translated as CASSLAGVNKNEQFF.

The rearrangement uses TRBV28 and TRBJ2-3; D gene uncertain. Germline CDR1 and CDR2: MDHEN and SYDVKM. CDR3 size: 12 residues. Trimming removed 6 bases at V and 7 bases at J, with 11 bases between. CDR3 DNA: TGTGCCAGCAGCGCGGACCCTTATACGCAGTATTTT. Amino acid sequence: CASSADPYTQYF.

The chain carries TRBV19 and TRBJ1-3; D uncertain. Germline CDR1 and CDR2: LNHDA and SQIVND (reference sequence). This CDR3 has 14 residues. Trimming cost V 5 bases and J 7 bases, with 15 bases left between them. Here the CDR3 reads CASSPRTPPNTIYF. Here the CDR3 DNA reads TGTGCCAGTAGTCCAAGGACCCCTCCGAACACCATATATTTT.

The genes are TRBV7-9 and TRBJ2-5; 12 bases align to TRBD2. This CDR3 comprises 14 residues. V shed 4 bases, J shed 4 bases, and the junction held 1 base outside the gene matches. Germline lookup yields CDR1 SEHNR and CDR2 FQNEAQ (reference sequence). CDR3 sequence reads: CASSSGLAGETQYF. Here the CDR3 DNA reads TGTGCCAGCAGCTCGGGACTAGCGGGAGAGACCCAGTACTTC.

The chain links TRBV6-6 to TRBJ1-4; D is unclear. The CDR3 extends over 15 amino acids. The germline V gene encodes CDR1 MNHNY and CDR2 SVGAGI (reference sequence). Deletions cut 5 bases from V and 8 bases from J, with 18 bases between. CDR3 amino acids: CASSPLSIGKEKLFF. The CDR3 nucleotides are TGTGCCAGCAGTCCCCTATCGATAGGGAAGGAAAAACTGTTTTTT.

The chain carries TRBV9 and TRBJ2-2; 9 nucleotides line up with TRBD2. The trim removed 1 base at V and 4 bases at J, leaving 5 bases unmatched. The CDR3 runs to 16 residues. CDR1 is SGDLS and CDR2 is YYNGEE in the germline V gene. The CDR3 loop is CASSVRASGTTGELFF. CDR3 DNA sequence: TGTGCCAGCAGCGTAAGGGCTAGCGGGACCACCGGGGAGCTGTTTTTT.

The chain combines TRBV5-1 with TRBJ1-4; D unresolved. The germline gives CDR1 SGHRS, CDR2 YFSETQ. The V end was cut by 4 bases, the J end by 3 bases, with 16 bases between. The CDR3 totals 16 residues. CDR3 sequence: CASSIRPGGPNEKLFF. CDR3 coding DNA: TGCGCCAGCAGCATTCGACCCGGCGGGCCTAATGAAAAACTGTTTTTT.

The chain recombines TRBV5-5 with TRBJ2-7; 7 bases are a match to TRBD1. V lost 4 bases, J lost 2 bases, and 6 bases stayed unmatched. Germline loops: CDR1 SGHKS, CDR2 YYEKEE (reference sequence). This CDR3 is built from 14 residues. The CDR3, as DNA: TGTGCCAGCAGCCGAGACAGGGCCCCCTACGAGCAGTACTTC. Amino acids: CASSRDRAPYEQYF.

The chain uses TRBV11-3 and TRBJ2-3; D not resolved. The CDR3 extends over 16 amino acids. Germline V gene sequence: CDR1 SGHNT, CDR2 YENEEA. The germline V and J ends were trimmed by 5 bases and 2 bases, with 17 bases remaining between them. CDR3 DNA: TGTGCCAGCAGCCCAACCCTTTCCTATGACACAGATACGCAGTATTTT. Protein: CASSPTLSYDTDTQYF.

The V gene is TRBV3-1 (or the pseudogene TRBV3-2), the J gene TRBJ1-1; the match to TRBD1 covers 10 bases. Germline values: CDR1 LGHDT, CDR2 YNNKEL (reference sequence). The V and J ends lost 4 bases and 1 base, in that order; junction bases with no gene match: 6. The CDR3 consists of 16 residues. The CDR3 DNA reads as TGTGCCAGCAGCCCATGGGACAGGGGCTCGAACACTGAAGCTTTCTTT. Translation gives CASSPWDRGSNTEAFF.

The chain combines TRBV4-3 with TRBJ2-1; a possible D gene is TRBD2 (5 bases). Germline values: CDR1 LGHNA, CDR2 YSLEER. The V end was cut by 1 base, the J end by 3 bases, with 13 bases between. This CDR3 has 16 amino acids. The CDR3 loop reads CASSQGQLVGYNEQFF. In DNA form, the CDR3 reads TGCGCCAGCAGCCAAGGTCAACTAGTGGGCTACAATGAGCAGTTCTTC.

The genes are TRBV4-2 and TRBJ2-2, with 7 nucleotides matching TRBD2. The CDR3 runs 17 residues. V gave up 1 base and J gave up 7 bases; unmatched junction bases: 12. Germline loops: CDR1 LGHNA, CDR2 YNFKEQ. CDR3 nucleotide sequence: TGTGCCAGCAGCCAAGTTAGAGCGGGGCCCCAAGGCGGGGAGCTGTTTTTT. It translates to CASSQVRAGPQGGELFF.

The gene calls are TRBV28 and TRBJ2-5; D gene ambiguous. V was clipped by 6 bases and J by 7 bases, with 12 bases between them. Per the germline V gene, CDR1 is MDHEN and CDR2 is SYDVKM. This CDR3 has 12 residues. CDR3 coding DNA: TGTGCCAGCAGCTCAGTTTGGGGGACCCAGTACTTC. It is translated as CASSSVWGTQYF. The full variable domain, in which reference TRBV28 and TRBJ2-5 provide the parts outside the CDR3, is DVKVTQSSRYLVKRTGEKVFLECVQDMDHENMFWYRQDPGLGLRLIYFSYDVKMKEKGDIPEGYSVSREKKERFSLILESASTNQTSMYLCASSSVWGTQYFGPGTRLLVL.

In its sample, this clone was seen a few times. CDR3 amino acids: CASSFQRSEAFF. Here the CDR3 DNA reads TGTGCCAGCAGCTTTCAGAGATCTGAAGCTTTCTTT. The chain combines TRBV13 with TRBJ1-1; D gene ambiguous. V was trimmed by 3 bases and J by 6 bases, leaving 8 bases between them. Per the germline V gene, CDR1 is PRHDT and CDR2 is FYEKMQ (reference sequence). The CDR3 length is 12 residues.